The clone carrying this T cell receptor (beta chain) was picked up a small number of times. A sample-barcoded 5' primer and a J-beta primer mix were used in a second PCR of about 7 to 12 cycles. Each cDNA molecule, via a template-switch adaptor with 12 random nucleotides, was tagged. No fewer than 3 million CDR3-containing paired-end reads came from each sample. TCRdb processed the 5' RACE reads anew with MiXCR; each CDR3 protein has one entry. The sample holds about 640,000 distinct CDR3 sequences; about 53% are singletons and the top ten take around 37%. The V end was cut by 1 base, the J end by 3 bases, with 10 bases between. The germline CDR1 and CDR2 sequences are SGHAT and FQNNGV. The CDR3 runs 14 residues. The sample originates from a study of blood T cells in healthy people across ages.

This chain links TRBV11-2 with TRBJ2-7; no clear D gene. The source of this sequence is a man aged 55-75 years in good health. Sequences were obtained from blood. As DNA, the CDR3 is TGTGCCAGCAGCTTAGCTGGTAAAAACTACGAGCAGTACTTC. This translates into CASSLAGKNYEQYF. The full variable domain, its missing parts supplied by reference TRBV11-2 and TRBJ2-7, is EAGVAQSPRYKIIEKRQSVAFWCNPISGHATLYWYQQILGQGPKLLIQFQNNGVVDDSQLPKDRFSAERLKGVDSTLKIQPAKLEDSAVYLCASSLAGKNYEQYFGPGTRLTVT.